Listed below are T cell receptor beta chains from one sample, sequenced in a study of blood T cell repertoires in COVID-19. Clones were sequenced by immunoSEQ multiplex PCR, and TCRdb holds only the in-frame ones, with some missing. The table has fewer than 350,000 clones, 88% seen once. The sequenced sample was peripheral blood. These TCRs come from a woman aged 25 to 39 with COVID-19, enrolled during active disease. Both conserved end residues are part of each CDR3. The order of the fields is J gene, V gene, D gene, clone size, CDR3 DNA, CDR3 protein. A D gene is named only where the DNA matches it firmly. Clone size is shown for a subset of rows, as once, few, many or a class of expanded clone.

j_gene: TRBJ1-2
v_gene: TRBV28
d_gene: TRBD1
abundance: -
CDR3nt: TGTGCCAGCAGTTCCAGGGGGTTCCTCTATGGCTACACCTTC
CDR3aa: CASSSRGFLYGYTF

j_gene: TRBJ1-2
v_gene: TRBV28
d_gene: -
abundance: few
CDR3nt: TGTGCCAGCAGGACAGAACCCTATGGCTACACCTTC
CDR3aa: CASRTEPYGYTF

j_gene: TRBJ2-3
v_gene: TRBV5-4
d_gene: -
abundance: -
CDR3nt: TGTGCCAGCAGTAAGCCGCCTCGCGCAGATACGCAGTATTTT
CDR3aa: CASSKPPRADTQYF

j_gene: TRBJ1-5
v_gene: TRBV30
d_gene: -
abundance: once
CDR3nt: TGTGCCTGGACTTCACAGGGCAATCAGCCCCAGCATTTT
CDR3aa: CAWTSQGNQPQHF

j_gene: TRBJ1-6
v_gene: TRBV7-2
d_gene: -
abundance: -
CDR3nt: TGTGCCAACAGCTTACGGGGGGATAATTCACCCCTCCACTTT
CDR3aa: CANSLRGDNSPLHF

j_gene: TRBJ1-5
v_gene: TRBV4-3
d_gene: TRBD1
abundance: -
CDR3nt: TGCGCCAGCAGCCTCGGGACAGGCGATCAGCCCCAGCATTTT
CDR3aa: CASSLGTGDQPQHF

j_gene: TRBJ2-1
v_gene: TRBV19
d_gene: TRBD1
abundance: -
CDR3nt: TGTGCCAGTAGTGCGAGGGACAGCCGCTACAATGAGCAGTTCTTC
CDR3aa: CASSARDSRYNEQFF

j_gene: TRBJ2-2
v_gene: TRBV7-2
d_gene: TRBD1
abundance: few
CDR3nt: TGTGCCAGCAGCCAACTCCCGCCAGGGACAGGGGGCACCGGGGAGCTGTTTTTT
CDR3aa: CASSQLPPGTGGTGELFF

j_gene: TRBJ2-7
v_gene: TRBV29-1
d_gene: -
abundance: -
CDR3nt: TGCAGCGTACGAGCAACCTACGAGCAGTACTTC
CDR3aa: CSVRATYEQYF

j_gene: TRBJ2-7
v_gene: TRBV11-2
d_gene: -
abundance: -
CDR3nt: TGTGCCAGCAGCTTAGGACAGACCTACGAGCAGTACTTC
CDR3aa: CASSLGQTYEQYF

j_gene: TRBJ2-7
v_gene: TRBV5-1
d_gene: TRBD1
abundance: -
CDR3nt: TGCGCCAGCAGCTTGAGGCAGGGGGCGAATTCTCTCGAGCAGTACTTC
CDR3aa: CASSLRQGANSLEQYF

j_gene: TRBJ2-5
v_gene: TRBV30
d_gene: -
abundance: -
CDR3nt: TGTGCCTCCCGTGCGGGCAACAGAGAGACCCAGTACTTC
CDR3aa: CASRAGNRETQYF

j_gene: TRBJ1-2
v_gene: TRBV5-8
d_gene: -
abundance: -
CDR3nt: TGTGCCAGCAGCGTACCGGGACTGAGCTATGGCTACACCTTC
CDR3aa: CASSVPGLSYGYTF

j_gene: TRBJ1-6
v_gene: TRBV28
d_gene: -
abundance: -
CDR3nt: TGTGCCAGCAGCACTTGGGGGGGTTCCTACAATTCACCCCTCCACTTT
CDR3aa: CASSTWGGSYNSPLHF

j_gene: TRBJ1-1
v_gene: TRBV29-1
d_gene: TRBD1
abundance: -
CDR3nt: TGCAGCGTTGTTACAGGGGTTAGAACTGAAGCTTTCTTT
CDR3aa: CSVVTGVRTEAFF

j_gene: TRBJ2-1
v_gene: TRBV2
d_gene: TRBD1
abundance: -
CDR3nt: TGTGCCTCTCGAGGGGGGCCGTCAGGGGGCCTCCGGGAGCAGTTCTTC
CDR3aa: CASRGGPSGGLREQFF

j_gene: TRBJ1-5
v_gene: TRBV6-1
d_gene: -
abundance: -
CDR3nt: TGTGCCAGCAGTGAAAATAGGGGCAGGGAGGGAGAGCATTTT
CDR3aa: CASSENRGREGEHF

j_gene: TRBJ1-3
v_gene: TRBV30
d_gene: TRBD1
abundance: once
CDR3nt: TGTGCCTGGAGTGGGACAGGGGATTTTGGAAACACCATATATTTT
CDR3aa: CAWSGTGDFGNTIYF

j_gene: TRBJ2-1
v_gene: TRBV5-1
d_gene: TRBD1
abundance: -
CDR3nt: TGCGCCAGCAGCCCCGGACAGGGGGCGCTGGATGAGCAGTTCTTC
CDR3aa: CASSPGQGALDEQFF

j_gene: TRBJ1-2
v_gene: TRBV3-1/TRBV3-2
d_gene: -
abundance: -
CDR3nt: TGTGCCAGCAGCCACGGACGCGGGGGCTATGGCTACACCTTC
CDR3aa: CASSHGRGGYGYTF

j_gene: TRBJ1-1
v_gene: TRBV27
d_gene: TRBD1
abundance: once
CDR3nt: TGTGCCAGCAGCTCACCCAGGACAGGGGGGGGCACTGAAGCTTTCTTT
CDR3aa: CASSSPRTGGGTEAFF

j_gene: TRBJ2-7
v_gene: TRBV18
d_gene: TRBD1
abundance: -
CDR3nt: TGTGCCAGCTCACCGGGGACAGGTACCTACGAGCAGTACTTC
CDR3aa: CASSPGTGTYEQYF

j_gene: TRBJ1-2
v_gene: TRBV28
d_gene: TRBD1
abundance: -
CDR3nt: TGTGCCAGCAGCTCACGGGACAGGGCCCTAAGTTCCTATGGCTACACCTTC
CDR3aa: CASSSRDRALSSYGYTF

j_gene: TRBJ1-1
v_gene: TRBV7-8
d_gene: -
abundance: -
CDR3nt: TGTGCCAGCAGCCAAGACAGGCTTGCCATGAACACTGAAGCTTTCTTT
CDR3aa: CASSQDRLAMNTEAFF

j_gene: TRBJ1-1
v_gene: TRBV5-1
d_gene: -
abundance: -
CDR3nt: TGCGCCAGCAGCTTCATAGACAGCAACACTGAAGCTTTCTTT
CDR3aa: CASSFIDSNTEAFF

j_gene: TRBJ1-4
v_gene: TRBV14
d_gene: -
abundance: -
CDR3nt: TGTGCCAGCAGCCTCGTTGGGACTGCAGAAAAACTGTTTTTT
CDR3aa: CASSLVGTAEKLFF

j_gene: TRBJ2-1
v_gene: TRBV4-1
d_gene: TRBD2
abundance: -
CDR3nt: TGCGCCAGCAGCCAAGCCCAGCGGGGGGGCAATGAGCAGTTCTTC
CDR3aa: CASSQAQRGGNEQFF

j_gene: TRBJ1-2
v_gene: TRBV30
d_gene: TRBD1
abundance: many
CDR3nt: TGTGCCTGGGTGACGGACAGGGATGGCTACACCTTC
CDR3aa: CAWVTDRDGYTF

j_gene: TRBJ2-3
v_gene: TRBV27
d_gene: TRBD1
abundance: -
CDR3nt: TGTGCCAGCAGTTTGTCTTTTCCCGGAGGTACAGGGGGCACAGATACGCAGTATTTT
CDR3aa: CASSLSFPGGTGGTDTQYF

j_gene: TRBJ1-2
v_gene: TRBV5-4
d_gene: TRBD1
abundance: few
CDR3nt: TGTGCCAGCAGCGACCAGGGGGTAGGTGGCTACACCTTC
CDR3aa: CASSDQGVGGYTF

j_gene: TRBJ2-1
v_gene: TRBV6-5
d_gene: TRBD2
abundance: -
CDR3nt: TGTGCCAGCAGTCCACGGACTAGCCCCCAAGATGAGCAGTTCTTC
CDR3aa: CASSPRTSPQDEQFF

j_gene: TRBJ1-2
v_gene: TRBV7-9
d_gene: -
abundance: once
CDR3nt: TGTGCCAGCAGCTTAGCGGGAGGACCTAACTATGGCTACACCTTC
CDR3aa: CASSLAGGPNYGYTF

j_gene: TRBJ1-2
v_gene: TRBV6-4
d_gene: -
abundance: -
CDR3nt: TGTGCCAGCAGTGACCCAAGACAGTCTAACTATGGCTACACCTTC
CDR3aa: CASSDPRQSNYGYTF

j_gene: TRBJ1-5
v_gene: TRBV27
d_gene: TRBD1
abundance: -
CDR3nt: TGTGCCAGCAGGGACCAGGGGGCTCGGCAGCCCCAGCATTTT
CDR3aa: CASRDQGARQPQHF

j_gene: TRBJ2-7
v_gene: TRBV15
d_gene: -
abundance: few
CDR3nt: TGTGCCACCAGCAGAGGTGGGGCCTCCTACGAGCAGTACTTC
CDR3aa: CATSRGGASYEQYF

j_gene: TRBJ2-5
v_gene: TRBV5-1
d_gene: -
abundance: -
CDR3nt: TGCGCCAGCAGCTTGGGGACAGAAGAAGAGACCCAGTACTTC
CDR3aa: CASSLGTEEETQYF

j_gene: TRBJ1-1
v_gene: TRBV5-1
d_gene: -
abundance: once
CDR3nt: TGCGCCAGCAGCCGGGGGAAGGATTACACTGAAGCTTTCTTT
CDR3aa: CASSRGKDYTEAFF

j_gene: TRBJ2-5
v_gene: TRBV6-5
d_gene: -
abundance: -
CDR3nt: TGTGCCAGCACTCCCGCGGTGGACAGTCAAGAGACCCAGTACTTC
CDR3aa: CASTPAVDSQETQYF

j_gene: TRBJ1-1
v_gene: TRBV27
d_gene: TRBD1
abundance: -
CDR3nt: TGTGCCAGCCGACCGACAGGGGAGGGGGGTGCTTTCTTT
CDR3aa: CASRPTGEGGAFF

j_gene: TRBJ2-5
v_gene: TRBV7-2
d_gene: TRBD1
abundance: -
CDR3nt: TGTGCCAGCAGCTGGGACAGCCCGGGGACCCAGTACTTC
CDR3aa: CASSWDSPGTQYF

j_gene: TRBJ1-2
v_gene: TRBV11-2
d_gene: -
abundance: -
CDR3nt: TGTGCCAGCAGCCTAACGACAGGCTTCTATGGCTACACCTTC
CDR3aa: CASSLTTGFYGYTF

j_gene: TRBJ1-1
v_gene: TRBV29-1
d_gene: -
abundance: -
CDR3nt: TGCAGCTCAACCCCGGGGGACACTGAAGCTTTCTTT
CDR3aa: CSSTPGDTEAFF

j_gene: TRBJ1-3
v_gene: TRBV9
d_gene: -
abundance: -
CDR3nt: TGTGCCAGCAGCGTCCAGCCCACGGGGGGAAACACCATATATTTT
CDR3aa: CASSVQPTGGNTIYF

j_gene: TRBJ2-6
v_gene: TRBV5-4
d_gene: -
abundance: -
CDR3nt: TGTGCCAGCAGCCCACAGGGTGCTGGGGCCAACGTCCTGACTTTC
CDR3aa: CASSPQGAGANVLTF